The 29 T cell receptor beta chains below were found in one sample sequenced in a study of T cells in women clearing cervical HPV infection. TCRdb keeps only in-frame clones here, not all; method: immunoSEQ multiplex PCR. The data include some 39,000 clones; the top ten clones carry around 1.7%. The sequenced material came from blood buffy coat. All receptors come from a woman between 18 and 70 years old with a cervical HPV16 infection that either progressed to CIN3+ or cleared (not recorded which).

Remarks on this clone: The sequence runs out 3 residues before the end of the CDR3; the remainder is reconstructed from the germline J gene. The chain is built from TRBV7-2 and TRBJ1-4; 10 bases line up with TRBD1. CDR3 length: 15 amino acids. Germline CDR1 and CDR2: SGHTA and FQGNSA. V gave up 3 bases and J gave up 8 bases; unmatched junction bases: 6. The CDR3 is CASSFTGTGAEKLFF. Incomplete CDR3 DNA: TGTGCCAGCAGCTTCACCGGGACAGGGGCGGAAAAA.

In regard to this clone: The read gets to within 3 residues of the CDR3 end, and the germline J gene fills in the rest. This sequence joins TRBV14 and TRBJ1-2, with 9 bases matching TRBD1. CDR3 size: 16 residues. Germline-derived CDR1 and CDR2 are SGHDN and FVKESK. CDR3 protein: CASSQEGDRAPYDYTF. The CDR3 DNA, read in part, is TGTGCCAGCAGCCAAGAAGGGGACAGGGCCCCCTACGAC.

A word on this clone: The read gets to within 3 residues of the CDR3 end, and the germline J gene fills in the rest. The V and J genes are TRBV19 and TRBJ2-2, with 8 bases matching TRBD1. CDR1 is LNHDA, CDR2 SQIVND, per germline (reference sequence). After removal of 5 bases from V and 6 bases from J, the junction contained 2 bases not matched to a gene. This CDR3 contains 13 residues. The sequenced CDR3 bases are TGTGCCAGTAGTGGACAGGGACCCGGGGAG. Encoded protein: CASSGQGPGE. From start to end, the CDR3 is CASSGQGPGELFF.

Concerning this clone itself: The read terminates 3 residues ahead of where the CDR3 ends, so the germline J gene completes it. The chain links TRBV2 to TRBJ2-3; possibly TRBD1 or TRBD2 for D (6 bases each). Trimming took 7 bases from V and 2 from J, leaving 13 bases between them. This CDR3 is 14 amino acids long. Germline CDR1 is SNHLY and CDR2 is FYNNEI. The CDR3 DNA, read in part, is TGTGCCAGCAAGGGAGGACAGAACACAGATACG. Protein sequence: CASKGGQNTDT. The whole CDR3 protein is CASKGGQNTDTQYF.

The CDR3 sequence is CASSLGQATYGYTF. CDR3 DNA, as far as it was read: TGCGCCAGCAGCTTGGGACAGGCGACCTATGGC. This chain uses TRBV5-1 with TRBJ1-2; perhaps TRBD1 as D (6 bases). The CDR3 end falls 3 residues outside the read, so it is completed with the germline J gene. CDR3 length equals 14 residues. Germline CDR1 and CDR2: SGHRS and YFSETQ. Between the trimmed V and J ends, which lost 0 bases and 4 bases, there was a span of 10 bases.

Regarding this clone: Read coverage stops 3 residues before the CDR3 terminus; the germline J gene supplies the remainder. The chain combines TRBV5-4 with TRBJ2-2, with D perhaps TRBD1 (5 bases). The CDR3 loop spans 15 amino acids. From germline, CDR1 is SGHNT and CDR2 YYREEE (reference sequence). With 0 bases removed from V and 4 bases from J, the gap between germline ends came to 10 bases. The CDR3 here is CASSLGQNPTGELFF. The sequenced CDR3 bases are TGTGCCAGCAGCTTGGGACAGAATCCCACCGGGGAG.

On this clone: The read is 3 residues too short to cover the CDR3 end, so that end is filled in from the germline J gene. The chain uses TRBV7-9 and TRBJ2-4; D unclear. The CDR3 length is 14 residues. Looked up from germline, CDR1 is SEHNR and CDR2 is FQNEAQ (reference sequence). The sequenced CDR3 bases are TGTGCCAGCAGCTCGAAGAACCTAAACTATGGT. Its translation is CASSSKNLNYG. Given in full, the CDR3 is CASSSKNLNYGQYF.

As for this clone: The DNA ends 3 residues before the CDR3 does, and the rest of the CDR3 is filled in from the germline J gene. The V gene is TRBV5-1, the J gene TRBJ2-7; 7 nucleotides agree with TRBD2. J gave up 3 bases and V 4 bases, and 7 bases lay outside the gene matches. Germline CDR1 SGHRS, CDR2 YFSETQ. CDR3 size: 14 residues. CDR3 amino acids: CASSPGGGFYEQYF. Partial CDR3 DNA: TGCGCCAGCAGCCCTGGGGGGGGATTCTACGAG.

For this clone: Read data end 3 residues before the CDR3 end; the end is taken from the germline J gene. The chain carries TRBV5-1 and TRBJ1-2; 9 bases are a match to TRBD1. CDR3 length: 14 amino acids. Germline-derived CDR1 and CDR2 are SGHRS and YFSETQ. The CDR3 sequence is CASSYSGQGGGYTF. Incomplete CDR3 DNA: TGCGCCAGCAGCTACTCGGGACAGGGAGGGGGC.

With regard to this clone: The CDR3 goes on 3 residues after the read ends, and that part is filled in from the germline J gene. The J gene is TRBJ2-3, the V gene TRBV25-1; the D gene is possibly TRBD2 (6 bases). Per the germline V gene, CDR1 is MGHDK and CDR2 is SYGVNS. Trimming shortened V by 5 bases and J by 0 bases, and 15 bases separated the two germline ends. The CDR3 contains 16 residues. CDR3 protein: CASSPRTRESTDTQYF. The covered CDR3 bases are TGTGCCAGCAGTCCCCGGACGCGGGAAAGCACAGATACG.

Worth noting for this clone: Read coverage stops 3 residues before the CDR3 terminus; the germline J gene supplies the remainder. J is TRBJ2-5 and V is TRBV10-3; 7 bases are a match to TRBD2. This CDR3 region has 15 residues. J was trimmed by 2 bases and V by 0 bases; bases with no gene match: 3. Germline V CDR1 and CDR2: ENHRY, SYGVKD. The CDR3 loop reads CAISESGTTQETQYF. The covered CDR3 bases are TGTGCCATCAGTGAGTCGGGGACTACGCAAGAGACC.

About this clone itself: The read stops 3 residues short of the end of the CDR3; the missing end is completed from the germline J gene. The chain has TRBV9 and TRBJ2-5; the match to TRBD2 covers 11 bases. The ends lost 0 bases at V and 5 bases at J; junction bases unmatched: 6. The CDR3 spans 16 residues. The germline V gene encodes CDR1 SGDLS and CDR2 YYNGEE. The part of the CDR3 DNA that was read is TGTGCCAGCAGCGTAGCAGTAGCGGGGGGGCGGGAGACC. Translating it yields CASSVAVAGGRET. The full-length CDR3 reads as CASSVAVAGGRETQYF. Complete variable domain (other parts from reference TRBV9 and TRBJ2-5): DSGVTQTPKHLITATGQRVTLRCSPRSGDLSVYWYQQSLDQGLQFLIQYYNGEERAKGNILERFSAQQFPDLHSELNLSSLELGDSALYFCASSVAVAGGRETQYFGPGTRLLVL.

As concerns this clone: The read falls 3 residues short of the CDR3 end, and the missing part is taken from the germline J gene. The chain couples TRBV5-1 to TRBJ2-3, with 14 positions matching TRBD2. The V gene end was trimmed by 1 base and the J gene end by 5 bases; junction bases not matched to a gene: 6. The germline gives CDR1 SGHRS, CDR2 YFSETQ. The CDR3 is 17 residues long. The part of the CDR3 DNA that was read is TGCGCCAGCAGCTTGATCCGGACTAGCGGGGGGATAGATACG. This sequence encodes CASSLIRTSGGIDT. The complete CDR3 sequence is CASSLIRTSGGIDTQYF.

Turning to this clone: The read comes to an end 3 residues before the CDR3 does, leaving the germline J gene to fill in the end. V is TRBV7-9 and J is TRBJ2-5; perhaps TRBD2 as D (7 bases). CDR1 is SEHNR and CDR2 is FQNEAQ in the germline V gene (reference sequence). V was trimmed by 3 bases and J by 4 bases, leaving 12 bases between them. The length of the CDR3 is 14 residues. The CDR3 DNA, read in part, is TGTGCCAGCAGCTTCGGGGGGCCCGGAGAGACC. Protein: CASSFGGPGET. The CDR3 in its entirety is CASSFGGPGETQYF. The full variable domain, in which reference TRBV7-9 and TRBJ2-5 provide the parts outside the CDR3, is DTGVSQNPRHKITKRGQNVTFRCDPISEHNRLYWYRQTLGQGPEFLTYFQNEAQLEKSRLLSDRFSAERPKGSFSTLEIQRTEQGDSAMYLCASSFGGPGETQYFGPGTRLLVL.

On this clone itself: The DNA ends 3 residues before the CDR3 does, and the rest of the CDR3 is filled in from the germline J gene. This sequence joins TRBV2 and TRBJ2-4; D is ambiguous. This CDR3 comprises 13 residues. Germline CDR1 is SNHLY and CDR2 is FYNNEI. The CDR3 bases that were read are TGTGCCAGCAGTGAAGAGAATTACTATGGT. This codes for CASSEENYYG. The whole CDR3 sequence reads CASSEENYYGQYF.

As to this clone: The sequenced fragment ends 3 residues before the CDR3 boundary, so the rest is inferred from the germline J gene. V gene TRBV7-8 combines with J gene TRBJ2-5; 11 nucleotides agree with TRBD1. CDR3 length: 15 residues. In germline, CDR1 is SGHVS, CDR2 FQNEAQ. V was pared by 6 bases and J by 2 bases, with 5 bases of the junction left unmatched. This CDR3 reads CASRTGTGGQETQYF. CDR3 bases read: TGTGCCAGCAGAACCGGGACAGGGGGGCAAGAGACC. The variable domain in full, with the rest retrieved from reference TRBV7-8 and TRBJ2-5, is GAGVSQSPRYKVAKRGQDVALRCDPISGHVSLFWYQQALGQGPEFLTYFQNEAQLDKSGLPSDRFFAERPEGSVSTLKIQRTQQEDSAVYLCASRTGTGGQETQYFGPGTRLLVL.

As regards this clone: The read terminates 3 residues before the CDR3 end, so the remaining end is supplied by the germline J gene. The chain recombines TRBV5-1 with TRBJ2-7, with TRBD1 matching 12 bases. With 5 bases clipped from V and 4 bases from J, the junction kept 13 bases outside the gene matches. This CDR3 is built from 17 residues. Germline V gene sequence: CDR1 SGHRS, CDR2 YFSETQ. The CDR3 bases that were read are TGCGCCAGCAGTTCCCAGACCCCGGGACAGGGGGCGTACGAG. Protein: CASSSQTPGQGAYE. The whole CDR3 protein reads CASSSQTPGQGAYEQYF.

CDR3 region: CASSSSGGEYNEQFF. The covered CDR3 bases are TGCGCCAGCAGCTCAAGCGGGGGGGAGTACAATGAG. The chain combines TRBV5-1 with TRBJ2-1, with 10 bases identical to TRBD2. The read ends 3 residues early relative to the CDR3; the germline J gene fills the gap. J gave up 4 bases and V 3 bases, and 4 bases lay outside the gene matches. CDR1 SGHRS and CDR2 YFSETQ come from the germline V gene. This CDR3 has 15 amino acids. Based on the CDR3 plus reference TRBV5-1 and TRBJ2-1, the full variable domain is KAGVTQTPRYLIKTRGQQVTLSCSPISGHRSVSWYQQTPGQGLQFLFEYFSETQRNKGNFPGRFSGRQFSNSRSEMNVSTLELGDSALYLCASSSSGGEYNEQFFGPGTRLTVL.

This CDR3 is CACQGRGQINEKLFF. The sequenced part of the CDR3 DNA is TGTGCCTGCCAAGGAAGAGGGCAAATTAATGAAAAA. This chain joins TRBV30 and TRBJ1-4, with D unclear. The sequence runs out 3 residues before the end of the CDR3; the remainder is reconstructed from the germline J gene. Trimming shortened V by 6 bases and J by 4 bases, and 18 bases separated the two germline ends. The length of the CDR3 is 15 residues. Per the germline V gene, CDR1 is GTSNPN and CDR2 is SVGIG (reference sequence).

As regards this clone: The CDR3 end lies 3 residues beyond the end of the read and is filled in from the germline J gene. V and J are TRBV18 and TRBJ1-6, with 9 bases identical to TRBD1. The trim removed 3 bases at V and 0 bases at J, leaving 6 bases unmatched. This CDR3 spans 18 amino acids. Germline values: CDR1 KGHSH, CDR2 LQKENI. The chain's CDR3 is CASSPTGQGGSYNSPLHF. CDR3 DNA, as far as it was read: TGTGCCAGCTCACCCACGGGACAGGGAGGCTCCTATAATTCACCC. The whole variable domain, remainder taken from reference TRBV18 and TRBJ1-6, is NAGVMQNPRHLVRRRGQEARLRCSPMKGHSHVYWYRQLPEEGLKFMVYLQKENIIDESGMPKERFSAEFPKEGPSILRIQQVVRGDSAAYFCASSPTGQGGSYNSPLHFGNGTRLTVT.

For this clone: The DNA ends 3 residues before the CDR3 does, and the rest of the CDR3 is filled in from the germline J gene. The J gene is TRBJ2-2, the V gene TRBV30, with TRBD1 matching 10 bases. Germline V lookup: CDR1 GTSNPN, CDR2 SVGIG (reference sequence). This CDR3 comprises 12 residues. The sequenced part of the CDR3 DNA is TGTGCCGGGGACAGGGGCAATGAAAAG. Protein: CAGDRGNEK. The whole CDR3 protein reads CAGDRGNEKLFF. The variable domain in full, with the rest retrieved from reference TRBV30 and TRBJ2-2, is SQTIHQWPATLVQPVGSPLSLECTVEGTSNPNLYWYRQAAGRGLQLLFYSVGIGQISSEVPQNLSASRPQDRQFILSSKKLLLSDSGFYLCAGDRGNEKLFFGEGSRLTVL.

Concerning this clone itself: The missing CDR3 end, 3 residues past where the read stops, is filled in from the germline J gene. This chain joins TRBV19 and TRBJ1-2; D not certain. This CDR3 has 15 residues. The germline V gene has CDR1 LNHDA and CDR2 SQIVND (reference sequence). The V gene lost 3 bases and the J gene lost 5 bases, with 16 bases spanning the gap. CDR3 bases read: TGTGCCAGTAGTATCCGGGCCCTCGGCGGGTATGGC. Translating gives CASSIRALGGYG. The whole CDR3 protein reads CASSIRALGGYGYTF.

Of note for this clone: One end of the junction is discordant with germline, which a read error may explain. Read sequence stops 3 residues before the CDR3 end, and the germline J gene provides the missing end. The chain links TRBV18 to TRBJ2-3; possible D gene TRBD1, 5 bases. The germline gives CDR1 KGHSH, CDR2 LQKENI. The CDR3 sequence is 13 residues long. The CDR3 loop reads CASLPGQEGTQYF. The sequenced part of the CDR3 DNA is TGTGCCAGCTTACCAGGGCAGGAAGGGACG.

As regards this clone: With the read ending 3 residues before the CDR3 end, the germline J gene is used to fill in that end. J is TRBJ2-4 and V is TRBV19, with TRBD1 as a possible D gene (6 bases). The CDR3 runs 15 residues. Trimming pared 3 bases from V and 2 bases from J, leaving 11 bases between. CDR1 and CDR2 (germline): LNHDA, SQIVND (reference sequence). CDR3: CASSIQQGSKNIQYF. The DNA read from the CDR3 is TGTGCCAGTAGTATCCAACAGGGATCCAAAAACATT.

As regards this clone: The read halts 3 residues ahead of the CDR3 end, with the missing end drawn from the germline J gene. The chain links TRBV7-6 to TRBJ2-6, with TRBD1 identical over 9 bases. The CDR3 contains 18 residues. Trimming removed 5 bases from V and 0 bases from J; junction bases left unmatched: 8. Germline V CDR1 and CDR2: SGHVS, FNYEAQ. The part of the CDR3 DNA that was read is TGTGCCAGCAGCCGGGACAGGGAATTGCCCTCTGGGGCCAACGTC. This codes for CASSRDRELPSGANV. The full CDR3 sequence reads CASSRDRELPSGANVLTF.

Worth noting for this clone: Read data end 3 residues before the CDR3 end; the end is taken from the germline J gene. V gene TRBV30 combines with J gene TRBJ1-4, with a weak D call TRBD1 (5 bases). CDR1 GTSNPN and CDR2 SVGIG come from the germline V gene (reference sequence). The CDR3 is 15 residues long. Between the trimmed V and J ends, which lost 2 bases and 7 bases, there was a span of 17 bases. The CDR3 region is CAWSSSAGGVEKLFF. CDR3 bases read: TGTGCCTGGAGTTCCTCAGCCGGAGGGGTTGAAAAA.

As to this clone: The read terminates 3 residues before the CDR3 end, so the remaining end is supplied by the germline J gene. The chain employs TRBV19 and TRBJ1-1; the match to TRBD1 covers 10 bases. V lost 7 bases, J lost 5 bases, and 10 bases stayed unmatched. The CDR3 is made up of 15 amino acids. Per germline, CDR1 LNHDA and CDR2 SQIVND (reference sequence). The sequenced part of the CDR3 DNA is TGTGCCAGTAACATCCGGGACAGGGGTAATACTGAA. Translated: CASNIRDRGNTE. The full CDR3 is CASNIRDRGNTEAFF.

Notes on this clone: The read is 3 residues too short to cover the CDR3 end, so that end is filled in from the germline J gene. The chain has TRBV11-2 and TRBJ2-5, with D uncertain. Trimming cost V 0 bases and J 6 bases, with 8 bases left between them. Per germline, CDR1 SGHAT and CDR2 FQNNGV. The CDR3 loop spans 13 amino acids. CDR3 amino acids: CASSLDLRKTQYF. CDR3 DNA, as far as it was read: TGTGCCAGCAGCTTAGACCTCAGGAAGACC.

As regards this clone: Read coverage stops 3 residues before the CDR3 terminus; the germline J gene supplies the remainder. The chain employs TRBV30 and TRBJ1-4; D gene unclear. V was pared by 2 bases and J by 5 bases, with 9 bases between. The CDR3 loop spans 13 amino acids. CDR1 is GTSNPN and CDR2 is SVGIG in the germline V gene (reference sequence). The sequenced part of the CDR3 DNA is TGTGCCTGGAGTCGCAACTCGAATGAAAAA. The encoded protein is CAWSRNSNEK. The whole CDR3 reads CAWSRNSNEKLFF.